A selection of T cell receptor beta chains follows, all from one sample in a study of blood T cell repertoires in COVID-19. Some clones are missing from TCRdb's copy, which holds only in-frame ones; the method was immunoSEQ multiplex PCR. The table shows around 280,000 clones, with about 87% occurring only once. Input material: peripheral blood. These receptors originate from a man in his sixties or seventies with acute or convalescent COVID-19. CDR3s include the opening cysteine and the closing phenylalanine or tryptophan. Each record gives: J gene, V gene, D gene, CDR3 length, CDR3 protein, CDR3 DNA. D genes are given only for firm matches.

TRBJ2-3 TRBV5-1 TRBD1 14 CASQTGGSTDTQYF TGCGCCAGCCAAACAGGGGGTAGCACAGATACGCAGTATTTT
TRBJ1-1 TRBV19 TRBD1 13 CASSPGTGTEAFF TGTGCCAGTAGTCCAGGGACAGGGACTGAAGCTTTCTTT
TRBJ2-1 TRBV19 . 16 CASSSLRQEKHNEQFF TGTGCCAGTAGTTCACTCCGACAGGAGAAACACAATGAGCAGTTCTTC
TRBJ2-1 TRBV18 TRBD2 16 CASSPPTSGGWSEQFF TGTGCCAGCTCACCTCCTACTAGCGGGGGGTGGAGTGAGCAGTTCTTC
TRBJ1-5 TRBV18 . 15 CASSATGLGNQPQHF TGTGCCAGCTCGGCAACAGGGCTCGGCAATCAGCCCCAGCATTTT
TRBJ2-7 TRBV28 . 15 CASTSPPGSGYEQYF TGTGCCAGCACCTCCCCCCCCGGTTCAGGTTACGAGCAGTACTTC
TRBJ1-5 TRBV9 TRBD1 14 CASSFGTGDQPQHF TGTGCCAGCAGCTTCGGGACAGGCGATCAGCCCCAGCATTTT
TRBJ2-1 TRBV3-1/TRBV3-2 TRBD2 18 CASSQDFLTSGSHASTLF TGTGCCAGCAGCCAAGATTTCCTGACTAGCGGGAGCCACGCATCAACCCTCTTC
TRBJ1-2 TRBV6-6 . 15 CASSYGAGSNYGYTF TGTGCCAGCAGTTACGGAGCGGGGAGCAACTATGGCTACACCTTC
TRBJ2-6 TRBV7-2 . 19 CASSDSAGTVSSGANVLTF TGTGCCAGCAGCGACTCAGCCGGGACTGTTAGCTCTGGGGCCAACGTCCTGACTTTC